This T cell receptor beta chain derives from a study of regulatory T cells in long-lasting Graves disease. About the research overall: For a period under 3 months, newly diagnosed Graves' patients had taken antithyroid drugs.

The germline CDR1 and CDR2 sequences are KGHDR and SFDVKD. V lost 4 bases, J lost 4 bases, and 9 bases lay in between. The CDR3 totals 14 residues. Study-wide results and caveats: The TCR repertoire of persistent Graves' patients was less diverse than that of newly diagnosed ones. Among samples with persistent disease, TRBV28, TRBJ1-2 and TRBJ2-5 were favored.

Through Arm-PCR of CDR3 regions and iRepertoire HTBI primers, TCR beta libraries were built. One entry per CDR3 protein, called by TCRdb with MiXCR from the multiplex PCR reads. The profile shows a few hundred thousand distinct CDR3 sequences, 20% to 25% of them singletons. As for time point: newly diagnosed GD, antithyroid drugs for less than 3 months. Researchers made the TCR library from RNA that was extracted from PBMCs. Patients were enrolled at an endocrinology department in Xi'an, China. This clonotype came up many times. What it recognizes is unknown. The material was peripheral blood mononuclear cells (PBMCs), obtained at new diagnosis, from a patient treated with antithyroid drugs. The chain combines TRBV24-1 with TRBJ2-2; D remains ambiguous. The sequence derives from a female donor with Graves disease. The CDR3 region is CATSDSLVTGELFF. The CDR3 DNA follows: TGTGCCACCAGTGACTCGCTGGTCACCGGGGAGCTGTTTTTT.